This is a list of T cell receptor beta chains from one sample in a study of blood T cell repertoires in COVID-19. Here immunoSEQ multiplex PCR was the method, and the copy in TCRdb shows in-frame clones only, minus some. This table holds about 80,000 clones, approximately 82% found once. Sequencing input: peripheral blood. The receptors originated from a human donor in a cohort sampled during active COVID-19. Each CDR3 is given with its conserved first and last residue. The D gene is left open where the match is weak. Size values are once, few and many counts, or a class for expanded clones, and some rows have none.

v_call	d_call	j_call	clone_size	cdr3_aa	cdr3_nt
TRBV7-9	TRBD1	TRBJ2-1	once	CASSFALGQKVYNEQFF	TGTGCCAGCAGCTTCGCCTTGGGACAGAAAGTCTACAATGAGCAGTTCTTC
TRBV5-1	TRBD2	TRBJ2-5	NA	CASSSGTSAETQYF	TGCGCCAGCAGCTCCGGGACTAGCGCCGAGACCCAGTACTTC
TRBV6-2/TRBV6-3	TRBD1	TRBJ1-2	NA	CASSSLDRGYGYTF	TGTGCCAGCAGTTCCTTGGACAGGGGCTATGGCTACACCTTC
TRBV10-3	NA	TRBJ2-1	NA	CAISESRAGENEQFF	TGTGCCATCAGTGAGTCGAGGGCAGGGGAAAATGAGCAGTTCTTC
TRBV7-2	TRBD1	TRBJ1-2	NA	CASSLGQGAHYGYTF	TGTGCCAGCAGCTTAGGACAGGGGGCTCACTATGGCTACACCTTC
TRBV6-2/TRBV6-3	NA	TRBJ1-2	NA	CASSYTTLEGYTF	TGTGCCAGCAGTTACACGACTTTGGAGGGCTACACCTTC
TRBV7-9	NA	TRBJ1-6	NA	CASSLRDENSPLHF	TGTGCCAGCAGCTTGCGGGACGAAAATTCACCCCTCCACTTT
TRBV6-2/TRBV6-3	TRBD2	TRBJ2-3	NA	CASSGLADTQYF	TGTGCCAGCAGTGGACTAGCAGATACGCAGTATTTT
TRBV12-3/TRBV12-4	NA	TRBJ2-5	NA	CASSLQGGETQYF	TGTGCCAGCAGTTTACAAGGAGGAGAGACCCAGTACTTC
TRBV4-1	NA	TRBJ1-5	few	CASAQGVNQPQHF	TGCGCCAGCGCACAGGGTGTCAATCAGCCCCAGCATTTT
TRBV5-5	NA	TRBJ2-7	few	CASSLSSYEQYF	TGTGCCAGCAGCTTGTCTTCCTACGAGCAGTACTTC
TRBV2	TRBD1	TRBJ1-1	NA	CASSAPQGAREAFF	TGTGCCAGCAGTGCCCCACAGGGGGCGCGGGAAGCTTTCTTT
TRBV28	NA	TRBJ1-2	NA	CASSHPGLNYGYTF	TGTGCCAGCAGTCATCCGGGACTCAACTATGGCTACACCTTC
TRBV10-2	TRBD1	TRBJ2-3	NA	CASIGTGLGTDTQYF	TGCGCCAGCATAGGGACAGGGCTGGGCACAGATACGCAGTATTTT
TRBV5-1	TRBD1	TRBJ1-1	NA	CASSLDQGTVRAFF	TGCGCCAGCAGCTTGGATCAAGGGACAGTGCGTGCTTTCTTT
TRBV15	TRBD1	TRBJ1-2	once	CATSRADRGLDYGYTF	TGTGCCACCAGCAGAGCCGACAGGGGATTAGACTATGGCTACACCTTC